This section outlines one T cell receptor beta chain sequence together with its context. This record belongs to a study of T cells in localized non-small cell lung cancer. CDR1 and CDR2 (germline): MNHEY, SVGAGI. The CDR3 has 15 residues. Trimming stripped 2 bases from V and 0 bases from J, with 7 bases between. Only in-frame clones appear in the TCRdb table, and some are missing; sequencing was by immunoSEQ multiplex PCR. Of approximately 52,000 clones in the sample, more than 80% are singletons; the top ten hold approximately 20%. The starting material was peripheral blood, obtained before any cancer treatment. The chain has TRBV6-5 and TRBJ1-4; D uncertain. The receptor was derived from a male donor older than 55 with stage III squamous cell lung carcinoma. CDR3: CASSYAQATNEKLFF. The CDR3 bases are TGTGCCAGCAGTTACGCACAAGCAACTAATGAAAAACTGTTTTTT.